One sample yielded the 2 T cell receptor beta chains listed below, sequenced in a study of TIL therapy for anti-PD-1-resistant metastatic lung cancer. Time point of the sample: pre-treatment sample, taken before nivolumab and TIL therapy. Sequencing used immunoSEQ v3. Profiled with immunoSEQ multiplex PCR; TCRdb holds only in-frame clones, not every one. The sample has tens of thousands of clones, roughly 91% seen once; the top ten hold 2% to 3%. This sample comprised blood, obtained at baseline. The receptor set was obtained from a person between 25 and 79 years old with non-small cell lung cancer.

The rearrangement links TRBV12-3 or TRBV12-4 to TRBJ1-5; unclear D gene. The CDR3 is made up of 13 amino acids. V shed 6 bases and J shed 9 bases, with 15 bases lying between them. In nucleotides, the CDR3 is TGTGCCAGCAGCCCACAGCCGGAGGCGCCCCAGCATTTT. Amino acids: CASSPQPEAPQHF.

V usage is TRBV4-2 and J usage is TRBJ1-2, with D unresolved. V lost 1 base, J lost 8 bases, and 20 bases lay in between. Germline V gene sequence: CDR1 LGHNA, CDR2 YNFKEQ. This CDR3 contains 16 residues. CDR3 region: CASSQARQEGIGGYTF. The CDR3 DNA follows: TGTGCCAGCAGCCAAGCTAGGCAGGAAGGGATAGGAGGCTACACCTTC.